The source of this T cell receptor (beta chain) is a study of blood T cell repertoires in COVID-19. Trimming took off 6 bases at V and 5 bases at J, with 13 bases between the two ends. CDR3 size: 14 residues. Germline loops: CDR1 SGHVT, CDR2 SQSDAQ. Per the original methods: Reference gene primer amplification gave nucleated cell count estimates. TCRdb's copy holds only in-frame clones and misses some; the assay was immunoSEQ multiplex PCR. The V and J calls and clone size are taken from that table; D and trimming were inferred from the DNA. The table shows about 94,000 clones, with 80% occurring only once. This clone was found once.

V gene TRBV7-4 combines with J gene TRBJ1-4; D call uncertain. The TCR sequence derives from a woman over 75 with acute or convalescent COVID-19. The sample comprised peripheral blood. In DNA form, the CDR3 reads TGTGCCAGCAGGTTAAGGTACGGGAATGAAAAACTGTTTTTT. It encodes CASRLRYGNEKLFF. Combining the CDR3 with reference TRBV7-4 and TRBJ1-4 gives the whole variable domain GAGVSQSPRYKVAKRGRDVALRCDSISGHVTLYWYRQTLGQGSEVLTYSQSDAQRDKSGRPSGRFSAERPERSVSTLKIQRTEQGDSAVYLCASRLRYGNEKLFFGSGTQLSVL.